This record looks at one T cell receptor (beta chain) sequence and its context. Its antigen remains unidentified. Making TCR cDNA involved 5'RACE template switching, which added UMIs and a universal primer site. TCRdb fed the 5' RACE reads into MiXCR, producing one record per CDR3 protein. Counted here are 550,000 to 750,000 distinct CDR3 sequences, about 13% occurring once; the ten biggest clones make up over 13%. The ends were cut back, 8 bases at V and 6 bases at J, with 14 bases in the middle. This CDR3 region has 13 residues. This entry comes from a study of T cells after yellow fever vaccination. Study outcomes and limitations: Weaker, the secondary response had a peak occurring faster, on day 5 versus 15. After the booster, roughly 96% of CD4 and about nine tenths of CD8 primary-response clones were re-detected.

This sequence joins TRBV12-3 or TRBV12-4 and TRBJ2-1; D is possibly TRBD2 (6 bases). The material was PBMCs, obtained on the day of the yellow fever booster vaccination. The clonotype originates from a man aged 25 to 40 who received the YFV17D yellow fever vaccine. CDR3 coding DNA: TGTGCCAGCCGACTAGGACTCTCCAATGAGCAGTTCTTC. This sequence encodes CASRLGLSNEQFF.